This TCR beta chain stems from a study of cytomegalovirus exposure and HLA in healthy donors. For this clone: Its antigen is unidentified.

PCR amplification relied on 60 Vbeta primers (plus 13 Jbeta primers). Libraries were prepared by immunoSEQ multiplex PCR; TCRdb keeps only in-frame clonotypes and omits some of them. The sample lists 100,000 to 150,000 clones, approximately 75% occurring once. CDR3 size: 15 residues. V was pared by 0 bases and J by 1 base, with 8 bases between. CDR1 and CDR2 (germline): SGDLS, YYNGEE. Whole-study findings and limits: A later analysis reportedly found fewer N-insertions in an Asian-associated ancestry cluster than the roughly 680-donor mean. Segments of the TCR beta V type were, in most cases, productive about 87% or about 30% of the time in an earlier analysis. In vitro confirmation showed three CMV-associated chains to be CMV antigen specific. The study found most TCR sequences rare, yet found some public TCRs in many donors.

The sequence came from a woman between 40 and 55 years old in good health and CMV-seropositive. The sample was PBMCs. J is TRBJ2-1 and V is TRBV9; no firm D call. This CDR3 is CASSVGPDSYNEQFF. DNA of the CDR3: TGTGCCAGCAGCGTAGGTCCAGATTCCTACAATGAGCAGTTCTTC.